These 23 T cell receptor beta chains came from one sample sequenced in a study of CD4 and CD8 cells across lung adenocarcinoma regions. One entry per CDR3 protein results from TCRdb running MiXCR on the PCR reads. The sample includes roughly 3,200 distinct CDR3 sequences, less than 75% seen only once; the top ten take about 15%. Sequences were obtained from CD8+ T cells from the margin of a lung tumor. The receptors stem from a female donor with lung adenocarcinoma. The CD4 and CD8 labels of this study may be unreliable.

To note about this clonotype: A read error may produce the germline difference seen at one junction end. V usage is TRBV10-3 and J usage is TRBJ2-4; D gene ambiguous. CDR1 ENHRY and CDR2 SYGVKD come from the germline V gene. This CDR3 spans 17 amino acids. The CDR3 loop reads CAISAVAGGRAKDIQYF. CDR3 nucleotides: TGTGCCATCAGTGCGGTGGCTGGCGGCCGAGCCAAAGACATTCAGTACTTC.

V gene TRBV10-3 combines with J gene TRBJ2-5; D might be TRBD2 (7 bases). Germline CDR1 is ENHRY and CDR2 is SYGVKD. CDR3 length: 15 residues. V dropped 11 bases and J dropped 3 bases, with 22 bases sitting between them. The CDR3 sequence: CAGGDGGGDKETQYF. The CDR3 nucleotides read TGTGCCGGGGGGGATGGGGGTGGGGACAAAGAGACCCAGTACTTC.

V is TRBV11-3 and J is TRBJ2-3; TRBD2 matches at 14 bases. Germline V lookup: CDR1 SGHNT, CDR2 YENEEA. The V segment lost 3 bases and the J segment 5 bases; nucleotides outside the gene matches: 4. This CDR3 is 16 amino acids long. For the CDR3, the DNA is TGTGCCAGCAGCTTGACTAGCGGGGGGGCAGAAGATACGCAGTATTTT. It codes for CASSLTSGGAEDTQYF.

The count of this clonotype is one. The junction departs from germline at one end; a sequencing error may be responsible. The genes are TRBV5-1 and TRBJ2-3; 10 bases map to TRBD2. The germline V gene has CDR1 SGHRS and CDR2 YFSETQ. There are 17 residues in the CDR3. CDR3 residues: CASSRASGGREPETQYF. In nucleotides, the CDR3 is TGCGCCAGCTCCAGGGCTAGCGGGGGCCGTGAGCCAGAGACGCAGTATTTC.

This clonotype has more than one count but fewer than ten. The chain couples TRBV7-2 to TRBJ2-1; 8 bases are a match to TRBD2. V gave up 2 bases and J gave up 8 bases; unmatched junction bases: 8. The germline V gene has CDR1 SGHTA and CDR2 FQGNSA. This CDR3 comprises 15 residues. CDR3 sequence reads: CASSLTAGEWDEQFF. CDR3 nucleotides: TGTGCCAGCAGCTTAACAGCGGGAGAGTGGGATGAGCAGTTCTTC.

The rearrangement links TRBV6-1 to TRBJ2-2, with 13 bases identical to TRBD2. The CDR3 length is 16 residues. Germline loops: CDR1 MNHNS, CDR2 SASEGT. Losses at the gene ends were 6 bases for V and 13 bases for J; bases not matched to a gene: 14. CDR3 nucleotides: TGTGCCAGCAGCCCCAGAACTAGCGGGGGGGAGGTGTGGCTGTTTTTT. Protein product: CASSPRTSGGEVWLFF.

The chain carries TRBV6-1 and TRBJ2-1; 9 bases match TRBD2. Trimming removed 4 bases from V and 7 bases from J; junction bases left unmatched: 8. Germline loops: CDR1 MNHNS, CDR2 SASEGT. This CDR3 contains 15 residues. CDR3 sequence: CASSAQGGGANEQFF. CDR3 nucleotide sequence: TGTGCCAGCAGTGCCCAAGGCGGGGGGGCGAATGAGCAGTTCTTC.

Points on this clonotype: One end of the junction does not line up with germline, which may come from a read error. This chain joins TRBV6-5 and TRBJ2-1; 7 bases are a match to TRBD1. This CDR3 comprises 15 residues. Germline values: CDR1 MNHEY, CDR2 SVGAGI. This CDR3 reads CASSYSQGFGSPLHF. In DNA, the CDR3 is TGTGCCAGCAGTTACTCACAGGGGTTCGGTTCACCCCTCCACTTC.

In regard to this clonotype: The junction does not match germline at one end; this may be a read error. The gene calls are TRBV6-1 and TRBJ2-3, with TRBD1 matching 9 bases. Germline CDR1 MNHNS, CDR2 SASEGT. The CDR3 runs to 15 residues. The CDR3 region is CASTDRTGVTETQYF. Here the CDR3 DNA reads TGTGCCAGCACCGATCGGACAGGGGTCACAGAGACGCAGTACTTT.

In this sample, this clonotype is large. The chain employs TRBV6-5 and TRBJ2-2; weak D call: TRBD2 (6 bases). The CDR3 has 15 residues. The germline gives CDR1 MNHEY, CDR2 SVGAGI. V dropped 4 bases and J dropped 3 bases, with 12 bases sitting between them. The CDR3 DNA is TGTGCCAGCAGTTCCGGAGGAGGGGACACCGGGGAGCTGTTTTTT. Protein sequence: CASSSGGGDTGELFF.

The J gene is TRBJ2-1, the V gene TRBV7-2; 10 bases agree with TRBD2. There are 17 residues in the CDR3. Per germline, CDR1 SGHTA and CDR2 FQGNSA. V shed 1 base, J shed 7 bases, and the junction held 10 bases outside the gene matches. The CDR3 region is CASSLESGGARGNEQFF. The CDR3 bases are TGTGCCAGCAGCTTAGAGAGCGGGGGGGCCAGGGGGAATGAGCAGTTCTTC.

This clonotype was seen only a few times. The chain recombines TRBV10-1 with TRBJ2-1; 10 nucleotides match TRBD1. This CDR3 has 16 amino acids. The V gene end was trimmed by 0 bases and the J gene end by 6 bases; junction bases not matched to a gene: 5. Per the germline V gene, CDR1 is WNHNN and CDR2 is SYGVQD (reference sequence). This chain's CDR3 is CASSESIGTGVNEQFF. CDR3 sequence (DNA): TGCGCCAGCAGTGAGTCGATTGGGACAGGGGTCAATGAGCAGTTCTTC.

This clonotype was seen a handful of times. V gene TRBV4-1 combines with J gene TRBJ2-3, with 12 nucleotides matching TRBD1. CDR1 is MGHRA, CDR2 YSYEKL, per germline. This CDR3 is built from 20 residues. The V gene end was trimmed by 2 bases and the J gene end by 0 bases; junction bases not matched to a gene: 12. This CDR3 is CASSQPHLGTGGASTDTQYF. DNA for the CDR3: TGCGCCAGCAGCCAACCCCATTTGGGGACAGGGGGCGCTAGCACAGATACGCAGTATTTT.

The genes are TRBV7-2 and TRBJ1-5, with a tentative D call TRBD1 (6 bases). The germline CDR1 and CDR2 sequences are SGHTA and FQGNSA. Trimming took off 7 bases at V and 7 bases at J, with 14 bases between the two ends. This CDR3 is built from 13 residues. The CDR3 reads CASTVQGGQPQHF. CDR3 sequence (DNA): TGTGCCAGCACCGTACAGGGAGGACAGCCCCAGCATTTT.

V is TRBV6-1 and J is TRBJ2-5; D is ambiguous. Trimming took 4 bases from V and 1 from J, leaving 10 bases between them. The CDR3 is made up of 14 amino acids. Germline CDR1 and CDR2: MNHNS and SASEGT. CDR3 nucleotides: TGTGCCAGCAGTGCAGCGACTTTCCAAGAGACCCAGTACTTC. The encoded protein is CASSAATFQETQYF.

The CDR3 DNA reads TGTGCCAGCAGCCACCTTCTAGCGGGAGTCTACAATGAGCAGTTCTTC. It yields the protein CASSHLLAGVYNEQFF. The chain joins TRBV6-1 to TRBJ2-1; 10 bases map to TRBD2. Unmatched junction bases numbered 8, after V lost 6 bases and J lost 3 bases. Germline loops: CDR1 MNHNS, CDR2 SASEGT. This CDR3 is built from 16 residues.

This clonotype was counted a few times. The V gene is TRBV14, the J gene TRBJ2-4; tentatively, D is TRBD1 (5 bases). The CDR3 spans 12 residues. Trimming took 2 bases from V and 8 from J, leaving 7 bases between them. Germline V lookup: CDR1 SGHDN, CDR2 FVKESK. CDR3 region: CASSQQGHIQYF. As DNA, the CDR3 is TGTGCCAGCAGCCAACAGGGTCACATTCAGTACTTC.

The V call is TRBV6-1, the J call TRBJ2-1, with TRBD1 as a possible D gene (6 bases). With the DNA end fitting TRBJ2-7 better, the J assignment may be wrong. The CDR3 has 12 amino acids. The germline V gene has CDR1 MNHNS and CDR2 SASEGT. Here the CDR3 DNA reads TGTGCCAGCAGTGCACAGGGAACCGAGCAGTACTTC. Residues: CASSAQGTEQYF.

The rearrangement uses TRBV6-1 and TRBJ1-1; D remains unclear. The CDR3 runs 13 residues. V was pared by 7 bases and J by 4 bases, with 13 bases between. CDR1 and CDR2 (germline): MNHNS, SASEGT. For the CDR3, the DNA is TGTGCCAGCATCGACGTCGGGAGCACTGAAGCTTTCTTT. Translating gives CASIDVGSTEAFF.

The chain couples TRBV11-3 to TRBJ2-1; D remains unclear. CDR3 length: 13 residues. The germline gives CDR1 SGHNT, CDR2 YENEEA. V lost 4 bases, J lost 9 bases, and 13 bases lay in between. CDR3 amino acids: CASSSPLRVEQFF. CDR3 sequence (DNA): TGTGCCAGCAGCTCGCCCTTGAGAGTTGAGCAGTTCTTC.

V gene TRBV14 combines with J gene TRBJ1-1; no reliable D call. CDR3 length: 13 amino acids. Trimming took off 6 bases at V and 0 bases at J, with 8 bases between the two ends. Germline loops: CDR1 SGHDN, CDR2 FVKESK. In DNA, the CDR3 is TGTGCCAGCAGTTACGGTTTGAACACTGAAGCTTTCTTT. It specifies CASSYGLNTEAFF.

V gene TRBV6-1 combines with J gene TRBJ2-3, with 9 bases that match TRBD1. The J call is doubtful: the DNA matches TRBJ2-7 better. The CDR3 has 16 amino acids. Germline V gene sequence: CDR1 MNHNS, CDR2 SASEGT. The CDR3 region has the DNA TGTGCCAGCAGTAACGCCAGGGACAGGGCGAAAGGGGAGCAGTACTTC. Translation gives CASSNARDRAKGEQYF.

This clonotype showed up just a few times. The rearrangement links TRBV6-1 to TRBJ2-1, with 8 bases matching TRBD1. The germline CDR1 and CDR2 sequences are MNHNS and SASEGT. CDR3 length: 15 amino acids. With V trimmed by 1 base and J by 9 bases, 8 bases remained unmatched. The CDR3 nucleotides are TGTGCCAGCAGTGAAGTCCGGGACAGGCTGGGTGAGCAGTTCTTC. Its translation is CASSEVRDRLGEQFF.